A selection of T cell receptor beta chains follows, all from one sample in a study of siplizumab effects on memory and regulatory T cells. Clones were sequenced by immunoSEQ multiplex PCR, and TCRdb holds only the in-frame ones, with some missing. This table holds roughly 120,000 clones, approximately 94% found once. The sample consisted of non-Treg CD4+ T cells sorted from blood. These receptors all stem from a human donor in good health. Both conserved end residues are part of each CDR3. A D gene is named only where the DNA matches it firmly. Expanded clones are given a class, and other clones once, few, many or no size at all.

d_gene	v_gene	abundance	j_gene	CDR3aa	CDR3nt
TRBD2	TRBV5-1	once	TRBJ2-3	CASSLAGGGPFTDTQYF	TGCGCCAGCAGCTTGGCTGGCGGGGGGCCTTTCACAGATACGCAGTATTTT
NA	TRBV6-1	NA	TRBJ1-2	CASSEQGTGDYTF	TGTGCCAGCAGTGAACAGGGAACAGGAGACTACACCTTC
TRBD1	TRBV7-9	NA	TRBJ2-1	CASSPRTGVNEQFF	TGTGCCAGCAGCCCTCGGACAGGGGTCAATGAGCAGTTCTTC
NA	TRBV18	NA	TRBJ2-3	CASSTGPMDTQYF	TGTGCCAGCTCCACGGGGCCGATGGATACGCAGTATTTT
TRBD2	TRBV9	NA	TRBJ2-6	CASSPLAGGGAGANVLTF	TGTGCCAGCAGCCCACTAGCGGGGGGAGGGGCTGGGGCCAACGTCCTGACTTTC
NA	TRBV29-1	NA	TRBJ1-4	CSVEAGEKLFF	TGCAGCGTTGAGGCGGGTGAAAAACTGTTTTTT
TRBD1	TRBV10-1	NA	TRBJ1-1	CASNSGQAFMNTEAFF	TGCGCCAGCAACTCGGGACAGGCTTTTATGAACACTGAAGCTTTCTTT
NA	TRBV5-4	NA	TRBJ1-2	CASSPQETFTAGGYTF	TGTGCCAGCAGTCCCCAAGAGACCTTTACGGCTGGTGGCTACACCTTC
NA	TRBV18	NA	TRBJ2-1	CASSTYRADHYNEQFF	TGTGCCAGCTCAACTTACCGGGCGGACCACTACAATGAGCAGTTCTTC
NA	TRBV5-1	NA	TRBJ2-3	CASNLGGSDTQYF	TGCGCCAGCAACTTGGGGGGATCAGATACGCAGTATTTT
NA	TRBV18	NA	TRBJ1-5	CASTEGRDQPQHF	TGTGCCAGCACCGAGGGTCGTGATCAGCCCCAGCATTTT
NA	TRBV5-1	NA	TRBJ2-1	CASSLVWGLDEQFF	TGCGCCAGCAGCTTGGTTTGGGGTTTGGATGAGCAGTTCTTC
TRBD1	TRBV12-5	NA	TRBJ2-4	CASAGTGDQNIQYF	TGTGCTAGTGCTGGGACAGGGGATCAAAACATTCAGTACTTC
TRBD1	TRBV7-9	NA	TRBJ1-4	CASSHLSLGTGPEKLFF	TGTGCCAGCAGCCATTTATCCCTAGGGACAGGCCCCGAAAAACTGTTTTTT
TRBD1	TRBV6-1	NA	TRBJ1-5	CASSETTGIGNQPQHF	TGTGCCAGCAGTGAGACGACAGGGATCGGGAATCAGCCCCAGCATTTT
NA	TRBV5-1	once	TRBJ1-1	CASSLDANTEAFF	TGCGCCAGCAGCTTGGACGCTAACACTGAAGCTTTCTTT
TRBD2	TRBV7-9	NA	TRBJ2-7	CASSPSTGLAGAAYEQYF	TGTGCCAGCAGCCCTAGTACAGGACTAGCGGGAGCTGCCTACGAGCAGTACTTC
NA	TRBV23-1	few	TRBJ1-1	CASLQPNTEAFF	TGCGCCAGCCTACAACCGAACACTGAAGCTTTCTTT
NA	TRBV29-1	NA	TRBJ1-6	CSVVDFYNSPLHF	TGCAGCGTTGTTGACTTCTATAATTCACCCCTCCACTTT
NA	TRBV7-3	NA	TRBJ2-3	CASSSGTDTQYF	TGTGCCAGCAGCTCGGGCACAGATACGCAGTATTTT
NA	TRBV6-6	NA	TRBJ2-2	CASSFPETGTGELFF	TGTGCCAGCAGTTTCCCCGAGACCGGCACCGGGGAGCTGTTTTTT
NA	TRBV5-1	NA	TRBJ2-2	CASSSPLGVGELFF	TGCGCCAGCAGCTCCCCCCTAGGGGTCGGGGAGCTGTTTTTT
NA	TRBV5-5	NA	TRBJ2-1	CASTRTGIHVNEQFF	TGTGCCAGCACCCGAACAGGGATACATGTCAATGAGCAGTTCTTC
NA	TRBV15	NA	TRBJ1-4	CATSRGGRDEKLFF	TGTGCCACCAGCAGAGGGGGGCGCGATGAAAAACTGTTTTTT
NA	TRBV7-2	NA	TRBJ2-5	CASSQRGRGAETQYF	TGTGCCAGCAGCCAAAGGGGACGGGGGGCAGAGACCCAGTACTTC
TRBD1	TRBV29-1	once	TRBJ2-5	CSVEVTGTEIQETQYF	TGCAGCGTTGAGGTAACCGGGACAGAAATCCAAGAGACCCAGTACTTC
TRBD2	TRBV19	NA	TRBJ2-1	CASSVLAGEQSSYNEQFF	TGTGCCAGTAGTGTACTAGCGGGAGAACAGAGCTCCTACAATGAGCAGTTCTTC
NA	TRBV7-3	NA	TRBJ2-3	CASSLQSSADTQYF	TGTGCCAGCAGCTTACAATCGAGCGCAGATACGCAGTATTTT
NA	TRBV4-1	NA	TRBJ1-4	CASSQVGVANEKLFF	TGCGCCAGCAGCCAAGTGGGGGTAGCTAATGAAAAACTGTTTTTT
NA	TRBV23-1	NA	TRBJ2-3	CASSQTVTHTGRVGIPSSTDTQYF	TGCGCCAGCAGTCAAACCGTTACCCACACAGGGCGTGTCGGGATCCCTTCTAGCACAGATACGCAGTATTTT
TRBD1	TRBV7-2	NA	TRBJ2-7	CASSYVGTGFTYEQYF	TGTGCCAGCAGTTACGTAGGGACAGGTTTCACCTACGAGCAGTACTTC
NA	TRBV7-7	NA	TRBJ1-1	CASSLKQNTEAFF	TGTGCTAGCAGCTTAAAACAGAACACTGAAGCTTTCTTT
TRBD1	TRBV6-6	NA	TRBJ1-1	CASIPQGQGNTEAFF	TGTGCCAGCATCCCCCAGGGACAGGGGAACACTGAAGCTTTCTTT
NA	TRBV7-7	once	TRBJ2-5	CASGRDRQETQYF	TGTGCTAGCGGCCGGGACAGACAAGAGACCCAGTACTTC
NA	TRBV30	few	TRBJ1-5	CAWRRALGQPQHF	TGTGCCTGGAGGAGGGCTTTGGGTCAGCCCCAGCATTTT
NA	TRBV4-1	once	TRBJ2-1	CASSLRTPDEQFF	TGCGCCAGCAGCCTAAGGACACCCGATGAGCAGTTCTTC
TRBD1	TRBV5-1	NA	TRBJ1-1	CASSLGGQGGTEAFF	TGCGCCAGCAGCTTGGGAGGACAGGGGGGCACTGAAGCTTTCTTT
NA	TRBV2	NA	TRBJ1-2	CASSDRNYGYTF	TGTGCCAGCAGTGACAGAAACTATGGCTACACCTTC
TRBD2	TRBV2	NA	TRBJ2-2	CASRHNGGTTGELFF	TGTGCCAGCAGGCACAACGGGGGGACCACCGGGGAGCTGTTTTTT
NA	TRBV18	NA	TRBJ1-5	CASSPGSNQPQHF	TGTGCCAGCTCACCCGGGAGCAATCAGCCCCAGCATTTT
NA	TRBV5-1	NA	TRBJ2-7	CASSRSANYEQYF	TGCGCCAGCAGTAGATCCGCGAACTACGAGCAGTACTTC